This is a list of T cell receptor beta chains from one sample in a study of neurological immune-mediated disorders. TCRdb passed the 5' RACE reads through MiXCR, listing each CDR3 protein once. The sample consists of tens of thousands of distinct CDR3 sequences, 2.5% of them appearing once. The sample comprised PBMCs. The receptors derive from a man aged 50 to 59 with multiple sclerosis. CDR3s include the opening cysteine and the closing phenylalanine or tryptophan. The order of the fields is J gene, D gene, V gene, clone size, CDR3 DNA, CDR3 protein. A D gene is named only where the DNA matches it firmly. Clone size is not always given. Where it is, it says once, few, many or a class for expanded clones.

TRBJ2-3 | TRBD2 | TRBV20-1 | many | TGCAGTGGGGTTAGCGGGGCCCCTAGCACAGATACGCAGTATTTT | CSGVSGAPSTDTQYF
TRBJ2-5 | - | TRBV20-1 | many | TGCAGTGCTAGAGATCGCGCGACGATGCGACGAGAGACCCAGTACTTC | CSARDRATMRRETQYF
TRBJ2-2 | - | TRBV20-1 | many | TGCAGTGCTTTCAATTTCCATCGCGCGAACACCGGGGAGCTGTTTTTT | CSAFNFHRANTGELFF
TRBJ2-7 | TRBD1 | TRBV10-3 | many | TGTGCCACCAACACAGGGGTGTCCGACGAGCAGTACTTC | CATNTGVSDEQYF
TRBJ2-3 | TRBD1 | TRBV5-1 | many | TGCGCCAGCAGCTTACAGGGGGTCCCTAGCACAGATACGCAGTATTTT | CASSLQGVPSTDTQYF
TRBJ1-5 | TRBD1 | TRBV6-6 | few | TGTGCCACACAGGGGGCCCAAAATCAGCCCCAGAATTTT | CATQGAQNQPQNF
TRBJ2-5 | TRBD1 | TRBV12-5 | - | TGTGCTAGTGCTCGGGACAGTAAAGAGACCCAGTACTTC | CASARDSKETQYF
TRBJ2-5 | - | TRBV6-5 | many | TGTGCCAGCAGTTCCGGAGAGACCCAGTACTTC | CASSSGETQYF
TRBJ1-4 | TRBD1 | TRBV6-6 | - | TGTGCCAGCAGTCCGCGGGACAGTGTGCATGAAAAACTGTTTTTT | CASSPRDSVHEKLFF
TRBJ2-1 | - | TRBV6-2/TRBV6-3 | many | TGTGCCAGCAGCTACACTATAGGCCAGCAGTTCTTC | CASSYTIGQQFF
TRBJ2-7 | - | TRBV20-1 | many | TGCAGTGCTAGAGATGGGACGGCGGGCGAGCAGTACTTC | CSARDGTAGEQYF
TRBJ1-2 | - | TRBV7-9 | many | TGTGCCAGCAGCTCAACCAATGACATGAGCTACACCTTC | CASSSTNDMSYTF
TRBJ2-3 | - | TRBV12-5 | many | TGTGCTAGCCCTAAAGACACAGATACGCAGTATTTT | CASPKDTDTQYF
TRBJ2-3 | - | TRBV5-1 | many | TGCGCCAGCAGCATCGAGAAGCAGCAGTATTTT | CASSIEKQQYF
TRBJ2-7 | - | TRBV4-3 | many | TGCGCCAGCAGCCAAGATCCGGCAGGGGGGAACGAGCAGTACTTC | CASSQDPAGGNEQYF
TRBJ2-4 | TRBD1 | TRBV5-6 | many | TGTGCCAGCAGCTCGGACAGGGGGCCGCGAAACATTCAGTACTTC | CASSSDRGPRNIQYF
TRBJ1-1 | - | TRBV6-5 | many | TGTGCCAGCAAGTCACAGGGAAACACTGAAGCTTTCTTT | CASKSQGNTEAFF
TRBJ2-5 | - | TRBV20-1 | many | TGCAGTGCTAGAGATCCGTGGGCTGGAGAGACCCAGTACTTC | CSARDPWAGETQYF
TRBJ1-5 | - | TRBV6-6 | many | TGTGCCAGCATCCACATACAGGGTGCTCAGCCCCAGAATTTT | CASIHIQGAQPQNF
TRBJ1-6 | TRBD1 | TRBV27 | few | TGTGCCAGCAGCGGCGACAGGGGGAGGTCACCCCTCCACTTT | CASSGDRGRSPLHF
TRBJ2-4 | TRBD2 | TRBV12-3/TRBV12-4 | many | TGTGCCAGCAGTCTGAATCCCGGGAGGGGCGGTGGAGCCAAAAACATTCAGTACTTC | CASSLNPGRGGGAKNIQYF
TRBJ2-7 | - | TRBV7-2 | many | TGTGCCAGCAGCTCGTTGCCCTACGAGCAGTACTTC | CASSSLPYEQYF
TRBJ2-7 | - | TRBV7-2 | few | TGTGCCAGCAGCTACGGGGCCGTGAGAGAGCAGTACTTC | CASSYGAVREQYF
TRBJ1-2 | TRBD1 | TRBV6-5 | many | TGTGCCAGCAGTTACTCCGACGACAGGGGGACCTATGGCTACACCTTC | CASSYSDDRGTYGYTF
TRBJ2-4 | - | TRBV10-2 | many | TGCGCCAGCAGCTTACAGGGCTCGCTAGCCAAAAACATTCAGTACTTC | CASSLQGSLAKNIQYF